One sample yielded the 15 T cell receptor beta chains listed below, sequenced in a study of beta chain features in type 1 diabetes. Findings and caveats of the study: Within each of all four CD4+ subsets, Type 1 diabetes patients had TCRB CDR3s that were moderately but significantly shorter.

Their antigens remain unidentified. Sequenced material consisted of expressed TCRB transcripts (all of the isolated RNA was reverse transcribed). Libraries were prepared by immunoSEQ multiplex PCR; TCRdb keeps only in-frame clonotypes and omits some of them. The sample gives 300,000 or so clones, roughly 14% of which show up once; approximately 0.016% is in the top ten. The sample was naive CD4+ T cells from blood. These receptors were taken from a woman between 18 and 29 years old with type 1 diabetes.

V gene TRBV27 combines with J gene TRBJ2-7; no reliable D call. V lost 8 bases, J lost 7 bases, and 18 bases lay in between. The V gene's germline CDR1 is MNHEY and CDR2 SMNVEV (reference sequence). This CDR3 region has 13 residues. The CDR3 region is CASRSIEPWEQYF. As DNA, the CDR3 is TGTGCCAGCCGATCCATCGAGCCCTGGGAGCAGTACTTC.

The CDR3, as DNA: TGTGCCAGCTCACCTACGGGGACAGCCATCGATGGCTACACCTTC. Its translation is CASSPTGTAIDGYTF. This sequence joins TRBV18 and TRBJ1-2; 7 positions agree with TRBD1. This CDR3 has 15 amino acids. Germline trimming cut 3 bases from V and 6 bases from J; bases unmatched to any gene: 10. CDR1 KGHSH and CDR2 LQKENI come from the germline V gene.

This clone was counted between two and nine times. The chain couples TRBV18 to TRBJ2-2, with 9 bases identical to TRBD2. CDR1 and CDR2 from the germline V gene are KGHSH and LQKENI. The CDR3 runs to 16 residues. The trim removed 3 bases at V and 4 bases at J, leaving 6 bases unmatched. The CDR3 coding sequence is TGTGCCAGCTCACCCAGACTAGCGGTGAGCACCGGGGAGCTGTTTTTT. Its protein product is CASSPRLAVSTGELFF.

This clone was counted a few times. The chain is built from TRBV9 and TRBJ2-1; 12 positions match TRBD2. From germline, CDR1 is SGDLS and CDR2 YYNGEE. The CDR3 is made up of 14 amino acids. The V and J ends lost 3 bases and 8 bases, in that order; junction bases with no gene match: 3. The CDR3 is CASSASGRAYEQFF. In DNA form, the CDR3 reads TGTGCCAGCAGCGCTAGCGGGAGGGCCTATGAGCAGTTCTTC.

The chain employs TRBV5-4 and TRBJ2-1; 7 bases agree with TRBD1. The length of the CDR3 is 16 residues. Trimming cost V 0 bases and J 7 bases; bases outside gene matches: 10. Per germline, CDR1 SGHNT and CDR2 YYREEE (reference sequence). In DNA form, the CDR3 reads TGTGCCAGCAGCTTGGTACGCCGGGACAGCGAAAATGAGCAGTTCTTC. The encoded protein is CASSLVRRDSENEQFF.

This clone was picked up a small number of times. V usage is TRBV20-1 and J usage is TRBJ2-1, with D possibly being TRBD2 (5 bases). The CDR3 has 11 amino acids. V lost 5 bases to trimming and J lost 5 bases, with 7 bases between them. Per germline, CDR1 DFQATT and CDR2 SNEGSKA (reference sequence). For the CDR3, the DNA is TGCAGTGCTCCGGGAAACAATGAGCAGTTCTTC. Translation gives CSAPGNNEQFF.

This clone was found a few times. This chain connects TRBV7-2 to TRBJ1-1, with D possibly being TRBD1 (5 bases). Trimming took 6 bases from V and 1 from J, leaving 12 bases between them. Germline-derived CDR1 and CDR2 are SGHTA and FQGNSA. The CDR3 has 14 amino acids. The CDR3 reads CASRLSQGNTEAFF. DNA for the CDR3: TGTGCCAGCAGGCTCTCCCAGGGGAACACTGAAGCTTTCTTT.

As regards this clone: A much more abundant neighbour one base away suggests this may be a read error. Other nucleotide sequences in the sample specify the same CDR3. This rearrangement joins TRBV11-3 to TRBJ2-5; 7 nucleotides match TRBD1. Germline V gives CDR1 SGHNT, CDR2 YENEEA. This CDR3 spans 13 amino acids. V dropped 5 bases and J dropped 2; count of bases not matched to a gene: 2. CDR3 in amino acids: CASSLGQQETQYF. In DNA, the CDR3 is TGTGCCAGCAGCCTGGGACAGCAAGAGACCCAGTACTTC.

This clone was recorded a few times. This chain links TRBV11-2 with TRBJ2-7; 7 positions match TRBD1. The CDR3 is made up of 12 amino acids. J was trimmed by 6 bases and V by 3 bases; bases with no gene match: 2. Germline V gene sequence: CDR1 SGHAT, CDR2 FQNNGV. CDR3 in DNA: TGTGCCAGCAGCTTTACAGGGGTCGAGCAGTACGTC. Residues: CASSFTGVEQYV.

CDR3 amino acids: CASSQDAGDEQYV. CDR3 coding DNA: TGCGCCAGCAGCCAAGACGCCGGAGACGAGCAGTACGTC. J is TRBJ2-7 and V is TRBV4-1; D unclear. V dropped 0 bases and J dropped 5 bases, with 8 bases sitting between them. The CDR3 is 13 residues long. Germline assignment: CDR1 MGHRA and CDR2 YSYEKL.

This clone came up a few times. The V gene is TRBV6-5, the J gene TRBJ2-7; TRBD1 aligns across 7 bases. From germline, CDR1 is MNHEY and CDR2 SVGAGI. The CDR3 runs 16 residues. Trimming cost V 2 bases and J 1 base; bases outside gene matches: 8. CDR3 DNA sequence: TGTGCCAGCAGTTACCTGACAGGGAAGAGGTCCTACGAGCAGTACGTC. Translating it yields CASSYLTGKRSYEQYV.

The chain employs TRBV9 and TRBJ1-1; a weak D match, TRBD1 (5 bases). The germline gives CDR1 SGDLS, CDR2 YYNGEE. Trimming removed 0 bases at V and 2 bases at J, with 11 bases between. The CDR3 contains 15 residues. CDR3 loop: CASSVGGRLNTEAFF. The CDR3 coding sequence is TGTGCCAGCAGCGTAGGGGGCAGGCTAAACACTGAAGCTTTCTTT.

This clone was seen more than once but under ten times. The chain links TRBV7-8 to TRBJ1-1; 7 nucleotides match TRBD1. Germline CDR1 SGHVS, CDR2 FQNEAQ. The trim removed 4 bases at V and 1 base at J, leaving 9 bases unmatched. CDR3 length: 16 residues. As DNA, the CDR3 is TGTGCCAGCAGCTCCTTTCGACAGGGTAGGAACACTGAAGCTTTCTTT. Encoded protein: CASSSFRQGRNTEAFF.

The chain uses TRBV29-1 and TRBJ1-2; the D is unclear. CDR3 length equals 13 residues. Germline V gives CDR1 SQVTM, CDR2 ANQGSEA. V was clipped by 4 bases and J by 1 base, with 10 bases between them. The CDR3 loop reads CSVGTLLNYGYTF. The CDR3 region has the DNA TGCAGCGTTGGGACTTTGCTTAACTATGGCTACACCTTC.

This clone was detected only a few times. The chain couples TRBV29-1 to TRBJ1-1, with TRBD1 matching over 10 bases. CDR1 is SQVTM and CDR2 is ANQGSEA in the germline V gene. The CDR3 is made up of 18 amino acids. The V gene end was trimmed by 2 bases and the J gene end by 0 bases; junction bases not matched to a gene: 12. The chain's CDR3 is CSVERLSPGQGMNTEAFF. CDR3 nucleotides: TGCAGCGTTGAACGTCTTTCCCCGGGACAGGGGATGAACACTGAAGCTTTCTTT.